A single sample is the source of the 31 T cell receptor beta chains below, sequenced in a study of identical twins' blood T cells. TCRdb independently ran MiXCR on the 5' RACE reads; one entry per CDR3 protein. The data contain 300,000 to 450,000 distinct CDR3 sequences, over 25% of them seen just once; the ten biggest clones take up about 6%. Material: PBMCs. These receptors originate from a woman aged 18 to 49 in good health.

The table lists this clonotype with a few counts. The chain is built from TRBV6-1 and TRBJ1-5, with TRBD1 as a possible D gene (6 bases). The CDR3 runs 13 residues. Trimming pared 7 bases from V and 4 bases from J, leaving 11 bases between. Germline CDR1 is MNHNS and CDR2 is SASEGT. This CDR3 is CASTGQSNQPQHF. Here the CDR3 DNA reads TGTGCCAGCACCGGACAGTCTAATCAGCCCCAGCATTTT.

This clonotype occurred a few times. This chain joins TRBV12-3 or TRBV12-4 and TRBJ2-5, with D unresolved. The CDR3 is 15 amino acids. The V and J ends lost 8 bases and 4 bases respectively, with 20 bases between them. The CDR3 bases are TGTGCCAGCTCCCTAAGTCTGAGTCCGGGAGAGACCCAGTACTTC. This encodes CASSLSLSPGETQYF.

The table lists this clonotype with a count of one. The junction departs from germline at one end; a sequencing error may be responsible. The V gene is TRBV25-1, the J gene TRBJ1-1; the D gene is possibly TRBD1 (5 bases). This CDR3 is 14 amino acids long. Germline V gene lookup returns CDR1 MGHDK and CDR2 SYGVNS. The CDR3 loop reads CTSSAPGGNTEAFF. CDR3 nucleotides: TGTACCAGCAGTGCCCCGGGGGGGAACACTGAAGCTTTCTTT. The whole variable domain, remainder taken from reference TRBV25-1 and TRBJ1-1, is EADIYQTPRYLVIGTGKKITLECSQTMGHDKMYWYQQDPGMELHLIHYSYGVNSTEKGDLSSESTVSRIRTEHFPLTLESARPSHTSQYLCTSSAPGGNTEAFFGQGTRLTVV.

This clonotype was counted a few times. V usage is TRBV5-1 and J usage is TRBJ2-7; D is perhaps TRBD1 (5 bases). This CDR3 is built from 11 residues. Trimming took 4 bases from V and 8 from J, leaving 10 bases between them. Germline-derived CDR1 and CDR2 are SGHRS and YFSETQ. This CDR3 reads CASSLTGKQYF. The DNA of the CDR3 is TGCGCCAGCAGCCTCACAGGCAAGCAGTACTTC.

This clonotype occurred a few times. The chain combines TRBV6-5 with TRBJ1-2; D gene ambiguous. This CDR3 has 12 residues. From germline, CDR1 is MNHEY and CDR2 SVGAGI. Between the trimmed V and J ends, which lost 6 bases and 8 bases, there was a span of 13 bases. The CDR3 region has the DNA TGTGCCAGCAGAGGGAGGGCGCAGGGCTACACCTTC. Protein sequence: CASRGRAQGYTF.

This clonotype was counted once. CDR3 sequence: CASSLDPSGNTIYF. CDR3 DNA: TGTGCCAGCAGCTTGGATCCCTCTGGAAACACCATATATTTT. V is TRBV5-4 and J is TRBJ1-3, with D uncertain. The length of the CDR3 is 14 residues. Trimming pared 0 bases from V and 0 bases from J, leaving 4 bases between. In germline, CDR1 is SGHNT, CDR2 YYREEE (reference sequence).

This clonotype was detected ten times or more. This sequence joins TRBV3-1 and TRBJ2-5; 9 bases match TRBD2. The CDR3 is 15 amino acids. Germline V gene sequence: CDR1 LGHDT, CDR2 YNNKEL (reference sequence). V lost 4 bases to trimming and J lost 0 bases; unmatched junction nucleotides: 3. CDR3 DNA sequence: TGTGCCAGCAGCCCCGCTAGCGGGAACCAAGAGACCCAGTACTTC. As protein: CASSPASGNQETQYF.

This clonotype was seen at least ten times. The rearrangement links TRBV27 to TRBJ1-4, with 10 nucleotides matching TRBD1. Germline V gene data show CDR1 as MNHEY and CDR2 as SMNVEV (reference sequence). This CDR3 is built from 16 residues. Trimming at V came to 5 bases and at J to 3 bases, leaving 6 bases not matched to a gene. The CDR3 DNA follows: TGTGCCAGCAGTCCTCTAGGACAGGGGGCTAATGAAAAACTGTTTTTT. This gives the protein CASSPLGQGANEKLFF.

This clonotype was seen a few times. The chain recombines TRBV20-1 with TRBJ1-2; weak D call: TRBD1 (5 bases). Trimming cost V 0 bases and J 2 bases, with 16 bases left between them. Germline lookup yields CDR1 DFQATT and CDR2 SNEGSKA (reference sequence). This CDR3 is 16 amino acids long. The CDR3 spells CSARDRPGMRNYGYTF. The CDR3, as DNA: TGCAGTGCTAGAGATCGGCCAGGGATGAGGAACTATGGCTACACCTTC.

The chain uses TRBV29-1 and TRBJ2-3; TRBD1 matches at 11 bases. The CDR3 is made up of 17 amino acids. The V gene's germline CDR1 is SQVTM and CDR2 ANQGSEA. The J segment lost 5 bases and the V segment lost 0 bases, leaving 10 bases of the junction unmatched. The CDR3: CSVEDSRTGGFRDTQYF. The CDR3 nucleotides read TGCAGCGTTGAAGATAGTAGGACAGGGGGCTTCAGAGATACGCAGTATTTT.

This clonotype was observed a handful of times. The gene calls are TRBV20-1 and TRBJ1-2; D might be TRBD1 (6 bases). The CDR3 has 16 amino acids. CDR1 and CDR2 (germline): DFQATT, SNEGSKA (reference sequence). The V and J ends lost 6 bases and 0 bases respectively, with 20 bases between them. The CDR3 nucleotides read TGCAGTGCAACCGGGGGCGGGTTGCTAGCTAACTATGGCTACACCTTC. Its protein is CSATGGGLLANYGYTF.

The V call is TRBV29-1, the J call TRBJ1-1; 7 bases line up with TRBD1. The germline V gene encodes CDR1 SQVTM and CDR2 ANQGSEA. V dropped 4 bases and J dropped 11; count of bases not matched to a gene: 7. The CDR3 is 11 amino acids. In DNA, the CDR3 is TGCAGCGTTGGCAGACAGGGCCAGGCTTTCTTT. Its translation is CSVGRQGQAFF.

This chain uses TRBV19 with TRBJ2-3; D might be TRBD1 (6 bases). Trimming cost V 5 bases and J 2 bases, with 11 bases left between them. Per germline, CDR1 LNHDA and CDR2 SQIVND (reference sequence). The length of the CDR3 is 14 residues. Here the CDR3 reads CASSWGPHTDTQYF. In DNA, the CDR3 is TGTGCCAGTAGTTGGGGGCCTCACACAGATACGCAGTATTTT.

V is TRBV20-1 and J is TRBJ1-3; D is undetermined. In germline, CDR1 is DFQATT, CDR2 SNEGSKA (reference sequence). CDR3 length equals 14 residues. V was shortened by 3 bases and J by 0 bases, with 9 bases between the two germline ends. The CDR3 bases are TGCAGTGCTAGCAGATTACCCTCTGGAAACACCATATATTTT. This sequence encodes CSASRLPSGNTIYF.

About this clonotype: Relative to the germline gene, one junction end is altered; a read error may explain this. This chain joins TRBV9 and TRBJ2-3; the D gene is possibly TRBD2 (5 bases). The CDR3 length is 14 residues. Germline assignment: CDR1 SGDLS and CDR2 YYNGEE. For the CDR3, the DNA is TGTGCCAGCAGCGCGGACTCCCTCACAGATACTCAGTATTTT. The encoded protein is CASSADSLTDTQYF. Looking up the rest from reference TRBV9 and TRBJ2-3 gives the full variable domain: DSGVTQTPKHLITATGQRVTLRCSPRSGDLSVYWYQQSLDQGLQFLIQYYNGEERAKGNILERFSAQQFPDLHSELNLSSLELGDSALYFCASSADSLTDTQYFGPGTRLTVL.

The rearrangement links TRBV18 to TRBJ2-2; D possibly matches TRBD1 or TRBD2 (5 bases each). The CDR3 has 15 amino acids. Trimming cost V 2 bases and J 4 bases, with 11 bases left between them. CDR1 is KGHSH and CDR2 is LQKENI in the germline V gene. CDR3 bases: TGTGCCAGCTCACCAACCGGGACCGTCACCGGGGAGCTGTTTTTT. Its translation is CASSPTGTVTGELFF.

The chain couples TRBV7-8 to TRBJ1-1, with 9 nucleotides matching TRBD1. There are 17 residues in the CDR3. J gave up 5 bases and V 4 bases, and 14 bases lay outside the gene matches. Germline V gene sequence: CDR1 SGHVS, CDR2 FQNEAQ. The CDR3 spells CASSSSPQGAVDTEAFF. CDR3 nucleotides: TGTGCCAGCAGCTCCTCACCACAGGGGGCGGTCGATACTGAAGCTTTCTTT. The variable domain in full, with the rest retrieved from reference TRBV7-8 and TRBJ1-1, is GAGVSQSPRYKVAKRGQDVALRCDPISGHVSLFWYQQALGQGPEFLTYFQNEAQLDKSGLPSDRFFAERPEGSVSTLKIQRTQQEDSAVYLCASSSSPQGAVDTEAFFGQGTRLTVV.

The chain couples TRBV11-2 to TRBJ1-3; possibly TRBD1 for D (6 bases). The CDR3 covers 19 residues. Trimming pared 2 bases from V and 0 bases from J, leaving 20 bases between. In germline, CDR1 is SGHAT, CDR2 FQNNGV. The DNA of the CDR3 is TGTGCCAGCAGCTTATTCTCGGGTGGGGGACAAAGCTCTGGAAACACCATATATTTT. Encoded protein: CASSLFSGGGQSSGNTIYF.

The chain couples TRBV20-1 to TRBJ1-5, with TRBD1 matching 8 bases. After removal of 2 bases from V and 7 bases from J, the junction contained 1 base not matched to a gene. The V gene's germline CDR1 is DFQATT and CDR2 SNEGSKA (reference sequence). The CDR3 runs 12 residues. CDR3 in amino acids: CSARQGAQPQHF. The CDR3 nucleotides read TGCAGTGCTAGACAGGGGGCACAGCCCCAGCATTTT.

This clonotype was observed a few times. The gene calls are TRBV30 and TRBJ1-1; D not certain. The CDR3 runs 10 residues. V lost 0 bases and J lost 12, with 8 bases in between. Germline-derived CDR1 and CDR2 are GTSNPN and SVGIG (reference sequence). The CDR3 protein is CAWSVQQTFF. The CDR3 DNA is TGTGCCTGGAGTGTACAGCAAACTTTCTTT. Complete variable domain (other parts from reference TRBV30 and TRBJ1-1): SQTIHQWPATLVQPVGSPLSLECTVEGTSNPNLYWYRQAAGRGLQLLFYSVGIGQISSEVPQNLSASRPQDRQFILSSKKLLLSDSGFYLCAWSVQQTFFGQGTRLTVV.

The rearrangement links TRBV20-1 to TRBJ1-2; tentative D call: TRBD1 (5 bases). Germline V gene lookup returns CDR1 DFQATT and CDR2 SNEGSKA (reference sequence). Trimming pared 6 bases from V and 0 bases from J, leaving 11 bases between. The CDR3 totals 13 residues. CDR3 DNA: TGCAGTGCCACAGGATTTACTAACTATGGCTACACCTTC. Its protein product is CSATGFTNYGYTF.

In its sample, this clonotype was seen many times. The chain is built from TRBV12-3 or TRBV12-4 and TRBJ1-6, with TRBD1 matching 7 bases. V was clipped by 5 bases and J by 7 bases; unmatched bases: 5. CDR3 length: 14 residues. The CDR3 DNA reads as TGTGCCAGCAGTAAGACAGGGAACAATTCACCCCTCCACTTT. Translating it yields CASSKTGNNSPLHF.

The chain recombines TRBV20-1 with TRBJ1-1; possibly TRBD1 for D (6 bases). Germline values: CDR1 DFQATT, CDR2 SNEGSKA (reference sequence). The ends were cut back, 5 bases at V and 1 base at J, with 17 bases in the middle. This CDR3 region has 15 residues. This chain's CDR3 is CSAGGGQTGNTEAFF. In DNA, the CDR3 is TGCAGTGCTGGAGGGGGTCAAACAGGGAACACTGAAGCTTTCTTT.

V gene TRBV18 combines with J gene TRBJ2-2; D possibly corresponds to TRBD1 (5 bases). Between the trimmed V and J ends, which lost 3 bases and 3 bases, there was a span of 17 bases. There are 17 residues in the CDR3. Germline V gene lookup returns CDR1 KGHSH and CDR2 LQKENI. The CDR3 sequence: CASSPSLRGVDTGELFF. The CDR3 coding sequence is TGTGCCAGCTCACCCAGTCTAAGGGGCGTAGACACCGGGGAGCTGTTTTTT.

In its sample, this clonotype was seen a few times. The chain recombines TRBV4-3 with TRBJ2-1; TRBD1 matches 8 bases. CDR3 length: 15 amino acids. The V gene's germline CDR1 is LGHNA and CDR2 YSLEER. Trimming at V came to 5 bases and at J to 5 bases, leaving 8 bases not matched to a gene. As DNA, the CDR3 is TGCGCCAGCAGCTACCGACAGGGGCTAAACAATGAGCAGTTCTTC. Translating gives CASSYRQGLNNEQFF.

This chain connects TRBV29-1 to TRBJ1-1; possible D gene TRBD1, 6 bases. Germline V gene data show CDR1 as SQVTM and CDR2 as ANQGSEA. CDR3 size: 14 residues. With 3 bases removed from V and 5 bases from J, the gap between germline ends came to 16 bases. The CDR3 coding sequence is TGCAGCGTTGATGCCGCAGGGGTGGGTACTGAAGCTTTCTTT. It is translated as CSVDAAGVGTEAFF.

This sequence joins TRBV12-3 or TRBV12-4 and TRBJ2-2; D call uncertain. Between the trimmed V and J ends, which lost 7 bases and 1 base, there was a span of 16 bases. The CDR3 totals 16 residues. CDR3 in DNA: TGTGCCAGCACCAAGGCATCGGCAGGGAACACCGGGGAGCTGTTTTTT. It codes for CASTKASAGNTGELFF.

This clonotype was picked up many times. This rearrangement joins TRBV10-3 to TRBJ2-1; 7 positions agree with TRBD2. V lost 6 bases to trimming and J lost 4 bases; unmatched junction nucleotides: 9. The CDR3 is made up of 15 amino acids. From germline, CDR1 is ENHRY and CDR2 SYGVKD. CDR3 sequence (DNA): TGTGCCATCAGAGACGGGCGGGAGACGTACAATGAGCAGTTCTTC. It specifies CAIRDGRETYNEQFF.

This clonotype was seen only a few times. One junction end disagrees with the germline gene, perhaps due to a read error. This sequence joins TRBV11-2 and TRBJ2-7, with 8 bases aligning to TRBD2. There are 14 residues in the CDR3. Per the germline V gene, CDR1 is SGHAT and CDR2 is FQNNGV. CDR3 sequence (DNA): TGTGCCAGCAGTTTAGCGGGACGGAACTACGAGCAGTACTTC. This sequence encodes CASSLAGRNYEQYF.

The CDR3 nucleotides read TGTGCCAGCAGCGACCGGGAGGATAATGAAAAACTGTTTTTT. Protein sequence: CASSDREDNEKLFF. The J gene is TRBJ1-4, the V gene TRBV9; D is unresolved. There are 14 residues in the CDR3. The germline V gene encodes CDR1 SGDLS and CDR2 YYNGEE. V gave up 3 bases and J gave up 4 bases, with 10 bases separating them.

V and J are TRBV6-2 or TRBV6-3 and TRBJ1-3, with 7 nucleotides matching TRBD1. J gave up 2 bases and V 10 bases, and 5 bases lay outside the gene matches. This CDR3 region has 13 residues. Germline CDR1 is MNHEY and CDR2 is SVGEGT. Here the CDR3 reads CAMRGLAGNTIYF. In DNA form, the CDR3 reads TGTGCCATGAGGGGGCTTGCTGGAAACACCATATATTTT.